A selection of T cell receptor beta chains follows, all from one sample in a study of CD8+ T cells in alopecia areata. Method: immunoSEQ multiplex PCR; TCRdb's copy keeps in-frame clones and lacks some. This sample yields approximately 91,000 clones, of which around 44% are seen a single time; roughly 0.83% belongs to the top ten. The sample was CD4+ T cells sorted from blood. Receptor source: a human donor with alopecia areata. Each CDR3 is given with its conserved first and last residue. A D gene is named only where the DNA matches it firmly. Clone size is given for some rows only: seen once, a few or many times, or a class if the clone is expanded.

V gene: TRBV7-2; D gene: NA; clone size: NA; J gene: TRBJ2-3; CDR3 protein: CASSLAREVRF; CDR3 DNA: TGTGCCAGCAGCTTGGCCAGGGAAGTACGGTTT
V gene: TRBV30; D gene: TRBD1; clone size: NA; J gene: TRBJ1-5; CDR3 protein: CAWSKTGVDQPQHF; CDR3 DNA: TGTGCCTGGAGTAAAACAGGGGTCGATCAGCCCCAGCATTTT
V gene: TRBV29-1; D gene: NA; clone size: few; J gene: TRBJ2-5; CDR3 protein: CPGQETQYF; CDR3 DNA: TGCCCGGGACAAGAGACCCAGTACTTC
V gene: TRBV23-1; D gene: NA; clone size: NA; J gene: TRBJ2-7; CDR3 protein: CASSPRPLGAYEQYF; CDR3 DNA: TGCGCCAGCAGCCCACGACCCCTAGGAGCCTACGAGCAGTACTTC
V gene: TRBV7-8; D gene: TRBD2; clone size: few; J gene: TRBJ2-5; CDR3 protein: CASSLSSSGGIEYF; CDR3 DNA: TGTGCCAGCAGCTTATCCTCTAGCGGGGGAATTGAGTACTTC
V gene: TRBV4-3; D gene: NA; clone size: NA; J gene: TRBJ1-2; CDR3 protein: CASTPGRGTYGYTF; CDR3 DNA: TGCGCCAGCACACCAGGCAGGGGCACCTATGGCTACACCTTC
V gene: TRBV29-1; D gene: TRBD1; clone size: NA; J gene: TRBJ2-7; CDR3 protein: CSGADRVSYEQYF; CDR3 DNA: TGCAGCGGGGCGGACAGGGTCTCCTACGAGCAGTACTTC
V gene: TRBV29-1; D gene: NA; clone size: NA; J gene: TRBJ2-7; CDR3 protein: CSAIKDRIYEQYF; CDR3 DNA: TGCAGCGCGATAAAAGACAGGATCTACGAGCAGTACTTC
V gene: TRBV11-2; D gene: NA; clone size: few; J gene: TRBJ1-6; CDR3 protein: CATKGPSPSLHF; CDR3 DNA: TGTGCCACCAAGGGGCCGAGCCCGTCCCTCCACTTT
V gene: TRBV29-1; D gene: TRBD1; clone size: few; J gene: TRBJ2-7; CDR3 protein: CSVEVPGQGAGEQYF; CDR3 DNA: TGCAGCGTTGAAGTACCGGGACAGGGGGCTGGAGAGCAGTACTTC
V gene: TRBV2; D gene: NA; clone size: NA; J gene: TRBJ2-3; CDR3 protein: CASKSSGSFDNTQYF; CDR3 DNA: TGTGCCAGCAAATCATCAGGATCTTTTGATAATACGCAGTATTTT
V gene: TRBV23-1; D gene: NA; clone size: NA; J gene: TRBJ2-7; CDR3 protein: CASSQSARGALYEQYF; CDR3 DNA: TGCGCCAGCAGTCAATCGGCCCGGGGGGCCCTCTACGAGCAGTACTTC
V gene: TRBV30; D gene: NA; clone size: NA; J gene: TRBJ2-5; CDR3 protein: CAWSGSQGPQYF; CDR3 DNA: TGTGCCTGGAGTGGAAGTCAGGGGCCCCAGTACTTC
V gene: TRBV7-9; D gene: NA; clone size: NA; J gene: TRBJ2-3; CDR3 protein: CASRPPGTRTDTQYF; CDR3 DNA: TGTGCCAGCAGACCCCCCGGGACCCGCACAGATACGCAGTATTTT
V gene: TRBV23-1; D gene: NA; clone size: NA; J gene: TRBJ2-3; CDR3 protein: CASSQSRRLPQLHTQYF; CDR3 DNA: TGCGCCAGCAGTCAATCCCGGCGTCTCCCTCAACTCCATACGCAGTATTTT
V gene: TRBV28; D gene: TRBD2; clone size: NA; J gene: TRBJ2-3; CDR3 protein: CASSAATSGPSDTQYF; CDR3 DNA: TGTGCCAGCAGTGCCGCGACTAGCGGGCCCTCAGATACGCAGTATTTT
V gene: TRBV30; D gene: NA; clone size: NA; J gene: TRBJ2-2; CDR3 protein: CAWGRVRTGELFF; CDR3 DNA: TGTGCCTGGGGCAGGGTTCGGACCGGGGAGCTGTTTTTT
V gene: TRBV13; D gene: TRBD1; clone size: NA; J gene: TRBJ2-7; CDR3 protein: CASSLIGMGRGTGYEQYF; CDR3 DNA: TGTGCCAGCAGCTTAATCGGAATGGGGCGCGGGACAGGTTACGAGCAGTACTTC
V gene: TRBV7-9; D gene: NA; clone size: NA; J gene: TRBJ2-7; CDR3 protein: CASNSGGIYEQYF; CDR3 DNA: TGTGCCAGCAACTCGGGGGGCATCTACGAGCAGTACTTC
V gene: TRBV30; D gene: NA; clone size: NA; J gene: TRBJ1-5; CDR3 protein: CAWGGGPNQPQHF; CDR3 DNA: TGTGCCTGGGGCGGGGGTCCCAATCAGCCCCAGCATTTT
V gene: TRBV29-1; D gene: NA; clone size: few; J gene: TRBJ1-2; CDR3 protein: CSVAGSYGYTF; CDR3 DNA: TGCAGCGTTGCGGGCAGCTATGGCTACACCTTC
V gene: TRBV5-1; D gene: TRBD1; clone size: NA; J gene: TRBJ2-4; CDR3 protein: CASSLDRGQNIQYF; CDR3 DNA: TGCGCCAGCAGCTTAGACAGGGGGCAAAACATTCAGTACTTC
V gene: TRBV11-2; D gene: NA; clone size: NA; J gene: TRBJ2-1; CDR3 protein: CASRSWENEQFF; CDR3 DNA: TGTGCCAGCAGGAGCTGGGAGAATGAGCAGTTCTTC
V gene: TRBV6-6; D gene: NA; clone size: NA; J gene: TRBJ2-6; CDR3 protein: CASSLVMLSGANVLTF; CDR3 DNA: TGTGCCAGCAGTTTAGTCATGCTCTCTGGGGCCAACGTCCTGACTTTC
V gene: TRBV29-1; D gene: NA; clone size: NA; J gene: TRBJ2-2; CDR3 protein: CSVSGAGELFF; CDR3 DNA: TGCAGCGTTTCGGGGGCCGGGGAGCTGTTTTTT
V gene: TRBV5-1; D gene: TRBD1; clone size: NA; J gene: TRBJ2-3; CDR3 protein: CASGTGTDTQYF; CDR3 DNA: TGCGCCAGCGGGACAGGAACAGATACGCAGTATTTT
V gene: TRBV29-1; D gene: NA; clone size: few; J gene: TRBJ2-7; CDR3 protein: CSVVGDYEQYF; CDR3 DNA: TGCAGCGTTGTTGGGGACTACGAGCAGTACTTC
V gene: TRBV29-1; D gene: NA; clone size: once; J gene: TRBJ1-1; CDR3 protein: CSVSPGEANTEAFF; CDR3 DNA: TGCAGCGTGTCCCCAGGGGAGGCGAACACTGAAGCTTTCTTT
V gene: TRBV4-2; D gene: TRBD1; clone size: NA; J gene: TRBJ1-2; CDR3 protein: CASSQGDRGNYGYTF; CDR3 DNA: TGTGCCAGCAGCCAAGGAGACAGGGGTAACTATGGCTACACCTTC
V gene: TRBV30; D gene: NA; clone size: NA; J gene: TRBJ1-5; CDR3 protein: CAWSVHRDGSAQHF; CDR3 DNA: TGTGCCTGGAGTGTCCACCGGGACGGGTCAGCCCAGCATTTT
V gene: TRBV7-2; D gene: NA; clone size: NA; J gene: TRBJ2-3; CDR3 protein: CASSPSRADTQYF; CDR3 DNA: TGTGCCAGCAGCCCAAGCCGGGCAGATACGCAGTATTTT
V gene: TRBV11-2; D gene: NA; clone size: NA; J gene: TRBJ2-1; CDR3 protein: CASSPELVYNEQFF; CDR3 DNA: TGTGCCAGCAGCCCCGAACTAGTTTACAATGAGCAGTTCTTC
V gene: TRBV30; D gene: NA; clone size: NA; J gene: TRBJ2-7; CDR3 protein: CAWSGVFVYEQYF; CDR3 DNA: TGTGCCTGGAGTGGGGTGTTCGTCTACGAGCAGTACTTC
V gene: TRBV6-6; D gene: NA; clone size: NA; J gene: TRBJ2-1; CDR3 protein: CASMRDEDNEQFF; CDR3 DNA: TGTGCCAGTATGCGGGACGAGGACAATGAGCAGTTCTTC
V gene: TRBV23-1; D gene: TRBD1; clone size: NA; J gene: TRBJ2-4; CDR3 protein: CATPSRDRIRLNIQYF; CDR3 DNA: TGCGCCACCCCCTCCCGGGACAGGATAAGATTAAACATTCAGTACTTC
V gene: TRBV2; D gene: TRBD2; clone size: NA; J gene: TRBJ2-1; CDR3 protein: CASIVLSGGNEQFF; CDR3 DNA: TGTGCCAGCATAGTCCTAAGCGGGGGGAATGAGCAGTTCTTC
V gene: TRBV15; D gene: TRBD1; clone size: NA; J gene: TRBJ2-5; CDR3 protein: CATSRRTGQETQYF; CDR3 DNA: TGTGCCACCAGCAGGAGGACAGGGCAAGAGACCCAGTACTTC
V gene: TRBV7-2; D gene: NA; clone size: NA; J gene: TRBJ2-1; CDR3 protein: CASSYSYNEQFF; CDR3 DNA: TGTGCCAGCAGCTACTCCTACAATGAGCAGTTCTTC
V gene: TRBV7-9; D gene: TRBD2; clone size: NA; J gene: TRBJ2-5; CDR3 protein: CASSGLAGSFKETQYF; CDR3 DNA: TGTGCCAGCAGCGGACTAGCGGGGTCATTTAAAGAGACCCAGTACTTC
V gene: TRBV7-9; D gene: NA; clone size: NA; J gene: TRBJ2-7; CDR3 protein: CASSLGGLQYEQYF; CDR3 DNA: TGTGCCAGCAGCTTAGGGGGATTGCAGTACGAGCAGTACTTC
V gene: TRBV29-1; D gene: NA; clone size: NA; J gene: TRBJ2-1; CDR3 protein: CSVGVLAYNEQFF; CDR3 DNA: TGCAGCGTTGGGGTTTTGGCCTACAATGAGCAGTTCTTC
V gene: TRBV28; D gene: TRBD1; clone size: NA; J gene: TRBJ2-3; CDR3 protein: CASSLNPRGQDTQYF; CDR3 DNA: TGTGCCAGCAGTTTAAATCCCAGGGGGCAGGATACGCAGTATTTT
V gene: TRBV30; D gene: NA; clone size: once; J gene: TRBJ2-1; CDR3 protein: CACLGPRTRSYNEQFF; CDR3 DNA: TGTGCCTGCCTGGGCCCTCGGACCCGCTCCTACAATGAGCAGTTCTTC
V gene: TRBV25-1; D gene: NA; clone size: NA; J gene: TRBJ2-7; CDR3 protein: CASSETGQLQYF; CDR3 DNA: TGTGCCAGCAGTGAAACGGGCCAGCTCCAGTACTTC
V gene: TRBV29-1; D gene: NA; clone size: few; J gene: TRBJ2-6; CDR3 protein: CSVYDTGTGANVLTF; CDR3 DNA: TGCAGCGTTTACGACACAGGGACTGGGGCCAACGTCCTGACTTTC
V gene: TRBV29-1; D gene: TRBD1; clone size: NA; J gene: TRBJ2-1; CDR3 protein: CSVTRTGIDEQFF; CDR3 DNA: TGCAGCGTTACCCGGACAGGGATCGATGAGCAGTTCTTC
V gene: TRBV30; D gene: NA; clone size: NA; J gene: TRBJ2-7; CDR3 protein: CALSLAYEQYF; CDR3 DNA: TGTGCCTTATCCCTAGCTTACGAGCAGTACTTC
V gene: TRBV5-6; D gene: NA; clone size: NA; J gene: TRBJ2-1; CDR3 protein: CASSFGRNEQFF; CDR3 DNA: TGTGCCAGCAGCTTTGGCCGGAATGAGCAGTTCTTC
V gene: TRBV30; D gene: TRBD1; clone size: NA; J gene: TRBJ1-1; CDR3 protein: CAWSVQSGGTEAFF; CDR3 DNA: TGTGCCTGGAGTGTACAGTCAGGGGGCACTGAAGCTTTCTTT
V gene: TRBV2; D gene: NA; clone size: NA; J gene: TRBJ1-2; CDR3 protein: CASSERGGISYGYTF; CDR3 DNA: TGTGCCAGCAGTGAACGCGGGGGCATTAGTTATGGCTACACCTTC
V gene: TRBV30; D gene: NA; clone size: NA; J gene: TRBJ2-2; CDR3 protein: CAFRDTNYGELFF; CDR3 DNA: TGTGCCTTCCGGGACACAAATTACGGGGAGCTGTTTTTT
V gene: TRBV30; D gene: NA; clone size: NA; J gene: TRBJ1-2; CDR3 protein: CAWRQGGGYGYTF; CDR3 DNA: TGTGCCTGGAGACAGGGAGGGGGCTATGGCTACACCTTC